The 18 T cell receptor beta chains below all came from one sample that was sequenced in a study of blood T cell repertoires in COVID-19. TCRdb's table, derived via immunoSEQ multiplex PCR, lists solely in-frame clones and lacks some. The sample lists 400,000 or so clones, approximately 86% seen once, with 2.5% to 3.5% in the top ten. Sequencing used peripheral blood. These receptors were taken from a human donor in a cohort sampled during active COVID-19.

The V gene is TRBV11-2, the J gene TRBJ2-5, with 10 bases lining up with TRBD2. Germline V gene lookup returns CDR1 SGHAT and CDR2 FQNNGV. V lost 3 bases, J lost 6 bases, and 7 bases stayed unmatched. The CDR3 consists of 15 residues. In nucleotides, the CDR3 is TGTGCCAGCAGCTTTCCAGCGGGGGGGATGAAGACCCAGTACTTC. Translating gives CASSFPAGGMKTQYF.

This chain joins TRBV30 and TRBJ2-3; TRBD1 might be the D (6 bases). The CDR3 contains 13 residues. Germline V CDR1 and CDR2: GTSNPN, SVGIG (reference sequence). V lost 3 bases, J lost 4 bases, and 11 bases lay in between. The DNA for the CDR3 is TGTGCCTGGAGGGGACAAGTGGCAGATACGCAGTATTTT. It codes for CAWRGQVADTQYF.

CDR3 in DNA: TGTGCCAGCAGCTCGATCCGACCTTGGGCCTCTAGCGGGGGTGAGACCCAGTACTTC. Translating gives CASSSIRPWASSGGETQYF. The rearrangement joins TRBV7-8 to TRBJ2-5; TRBD2 matches at 10 bases. The length of the CDR3 is 19 residues. CDR1 is SGHVS, CDR2 FQNEAQ, per germline. Unmatched junction bases numbered 19, after V lost 4 bases and J lost 5 bases. Variable domain in full (rest from reference TRBV7-8 and TRBJ2-5): GAGVSQSPRYKVAKRGQDVALRCDPISGHVSLFWYQQALGQGPEFLTYFQNEAQLDKSGLPSDRFFAERPEGSVSTLKIQRTQQEDSAVYLCASSSIRPWASSGGETQYFGPGTRLLVL.

This CDR3 reads CASSLLRQANYGYTF. The CDR3 DNA sequence: TGTGCCAGCAGTTTATTACGACAGGCTAACTATGGCTACACCTTC. V gene TRBV28 combines with J gene TRBJ1-2, with D tentatively TRBD1 (6 bases). Trimming pared 1 base from V and 0 bases from J, leaving 9 bases between. The germline gives CDR1 MDHEN, CDR2 SYDVKM. The CDR3 length is 15 residues.

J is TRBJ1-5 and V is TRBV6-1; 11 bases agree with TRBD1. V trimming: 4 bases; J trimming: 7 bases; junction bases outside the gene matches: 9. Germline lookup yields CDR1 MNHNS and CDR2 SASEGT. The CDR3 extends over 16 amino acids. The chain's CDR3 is CASSGPGTGGSQPQHF. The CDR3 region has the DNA TGTGCCAGCAGTGGCCCCGGGACAGGGGGGAGCCAGCCCCAGCATTTT.

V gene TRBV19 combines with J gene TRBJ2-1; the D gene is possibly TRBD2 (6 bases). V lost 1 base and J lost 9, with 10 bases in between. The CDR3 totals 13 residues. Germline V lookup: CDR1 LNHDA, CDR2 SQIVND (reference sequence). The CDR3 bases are TGTGCCAGTAGTATAGTACCCGGGGGTGAGCAGTTCTTC. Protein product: CASSIVPGGEQFF.

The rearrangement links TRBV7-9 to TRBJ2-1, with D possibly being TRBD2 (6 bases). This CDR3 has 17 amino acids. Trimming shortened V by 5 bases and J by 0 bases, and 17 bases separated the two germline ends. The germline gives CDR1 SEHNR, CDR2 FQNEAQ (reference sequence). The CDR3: CASSPRALGGSYNEQFF. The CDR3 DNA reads TGTGCCAGCAGCCCCCGGGCCCTCGGGGGCTCCTACAATGAGCAGTTCTTC.

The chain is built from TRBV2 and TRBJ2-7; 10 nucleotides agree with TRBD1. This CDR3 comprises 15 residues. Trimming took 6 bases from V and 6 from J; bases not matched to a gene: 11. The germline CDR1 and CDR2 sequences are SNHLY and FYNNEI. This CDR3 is CASRQSGTGEGEQYF. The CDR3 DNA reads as TGTGCCAGCAGGCAATCCGGGACAGGGGAAGGCGAGCAGTACTTC. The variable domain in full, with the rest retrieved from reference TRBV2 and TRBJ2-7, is EPEVTQTPSHQVTQMGQEVILRCVPISNHLYFYWYRQILGQKVEFLVSFYNNEISEKSEIFDDQFSVERPDGSNFTLKIRSTKLEDSAMYFCASRQSGTGEGEQYFGPGTRLTVT.

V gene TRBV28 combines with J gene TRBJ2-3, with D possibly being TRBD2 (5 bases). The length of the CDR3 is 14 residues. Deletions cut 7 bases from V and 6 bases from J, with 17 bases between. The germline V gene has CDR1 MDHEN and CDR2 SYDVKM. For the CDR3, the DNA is TGTGCCAGCAAAGGCTCCGGGGTTAGGGATACGCAGTATTTT. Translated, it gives CASKGSGVRDTQYF.

CDR3 in DNA: TGTGCCAGCAGCCAAGATGTCGCAGATACGCAGTATTTT. Encoded protein: CASSQDVADTQYF. The chain has TRBV14 and TRBJ2-3; unclear D gene. The CDR3 runs 13 residues. Trimming stripped 0 bases from V and 4 bases from J, with 5 bases between. CDR1 and CDR2 from the germline V gene are SGHDN and FVKESK.

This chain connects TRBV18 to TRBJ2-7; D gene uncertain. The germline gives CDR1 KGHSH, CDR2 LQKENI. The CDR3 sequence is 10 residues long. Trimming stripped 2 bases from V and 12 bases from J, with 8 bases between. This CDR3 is CASSPASRYF. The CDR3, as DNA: TGTGCCAGCTCACCAGCAAGTAGGTACTTC. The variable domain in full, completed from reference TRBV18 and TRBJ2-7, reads NAGVMQNPRHLVRRRGQEARLRCSPMKGHSHVYWYRQLPEEGLKFMVYLQKENIIDESGMPKERFSAEFPKEGPSILRIQQVVRGDSAAYFCASSPASRYFGPGTRLTVT.

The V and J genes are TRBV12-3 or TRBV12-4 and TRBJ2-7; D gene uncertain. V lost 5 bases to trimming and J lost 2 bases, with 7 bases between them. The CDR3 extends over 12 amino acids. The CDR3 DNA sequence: TGTGCCAGCAGTACGCTAACCTACGAGCAGTACTTC. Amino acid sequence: CASSTLTYEQYF.

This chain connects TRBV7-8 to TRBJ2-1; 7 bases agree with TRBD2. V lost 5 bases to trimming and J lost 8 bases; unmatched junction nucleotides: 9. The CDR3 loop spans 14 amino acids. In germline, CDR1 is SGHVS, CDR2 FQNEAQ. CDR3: CASSPRDYLDEQFF. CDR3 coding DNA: TGTGCCAGCAGCCCTAGGGACTACCTGGATGAGCAGTTCTTC. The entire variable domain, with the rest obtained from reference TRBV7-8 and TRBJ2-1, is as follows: GAGVSQSPRYKVAKRGQDVALRCDPISGHVSLFWYQQALGQGPEFLTYFQNEAQLDKSGLPSDRFFAERPEGSVSTLKIQRTQQEDSAVYLCASSPRDYLDEQFFGPGTRLTVL.

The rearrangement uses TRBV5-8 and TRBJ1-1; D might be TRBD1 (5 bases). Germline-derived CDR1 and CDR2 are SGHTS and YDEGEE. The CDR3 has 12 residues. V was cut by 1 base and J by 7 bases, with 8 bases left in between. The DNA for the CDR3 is TGTGCCAGCAGCTTGAGGGGTATTGAAGCTTTCTTT. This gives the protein CASSLRGIEAFF.

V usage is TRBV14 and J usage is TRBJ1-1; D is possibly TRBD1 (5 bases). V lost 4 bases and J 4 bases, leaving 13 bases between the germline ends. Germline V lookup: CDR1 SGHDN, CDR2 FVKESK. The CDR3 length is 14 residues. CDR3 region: CASSPVQGGTEAFF. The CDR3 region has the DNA TGTGCCAGCAGCCCCGTCCAGGGAGGCACTGAAGCTTTCTTT.

The DNA of the CDR3 is TGTGCCAGCAGAGGCGGGCCAGGCGGTTCCTCTGGAAACACCATATATTTT. This codes for CASRGGPGGSSGNTIYF. The genes are TRBV14 and TRBJ1-3; D unresolved. CDR1 and CDR2 (germline): SGHDN, FVKESK. V was cut by 6 bases and J by 0 bases, with 18 bases left in between. This CDR3 is built from 17 residues.

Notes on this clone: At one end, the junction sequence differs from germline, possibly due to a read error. CDR3: CASSQEYRRRYGYTF. CDR3 in DNA: TGCGCCAGCAGTCAAGAATACCGGAGGCGGTATGGCTACACCTTC. This chain connects TRBV4-1 to TRBJ1-2, with D hard to call. Germline assignment: CDR1 MGHRA and CDR2 YSYEKL. The CDR3 runs 15 residues.

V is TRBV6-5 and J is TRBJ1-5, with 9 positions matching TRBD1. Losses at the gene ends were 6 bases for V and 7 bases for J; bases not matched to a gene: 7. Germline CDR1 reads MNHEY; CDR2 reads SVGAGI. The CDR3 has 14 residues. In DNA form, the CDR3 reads TGTGCCAGCAGCTCAGGACAGGGGTGGCAGCCCCAGCATTTT. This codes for CASSSGQGWQPQHF.